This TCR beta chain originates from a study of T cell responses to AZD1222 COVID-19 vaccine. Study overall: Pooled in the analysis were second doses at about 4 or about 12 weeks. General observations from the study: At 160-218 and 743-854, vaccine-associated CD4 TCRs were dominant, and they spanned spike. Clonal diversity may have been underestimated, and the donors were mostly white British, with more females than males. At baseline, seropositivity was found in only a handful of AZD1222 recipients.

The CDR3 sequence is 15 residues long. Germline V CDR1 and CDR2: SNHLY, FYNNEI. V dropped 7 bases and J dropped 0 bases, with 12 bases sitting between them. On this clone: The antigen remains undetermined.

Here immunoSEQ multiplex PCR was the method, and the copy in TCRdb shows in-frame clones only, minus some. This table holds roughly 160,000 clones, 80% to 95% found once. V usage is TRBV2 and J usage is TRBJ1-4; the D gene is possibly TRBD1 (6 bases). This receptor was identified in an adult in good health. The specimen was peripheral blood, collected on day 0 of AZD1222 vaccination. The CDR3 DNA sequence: TGTGCCAGCATAGGAGACAGGACAACTAATGAAAAACTGTTTTTT. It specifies CASIGDRTTNEKLFF. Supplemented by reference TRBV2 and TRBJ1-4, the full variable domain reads EPEVTQTPSHQVTQMGQEVILRCVPISNHLYFYWYRQILGQKVEFLVSFYNNEISEKSEIFDDQFSVERPDGSNFTLKIRSTKLEDSAMYFCASIGDRTTNEKLFFGSGTQLSVL.